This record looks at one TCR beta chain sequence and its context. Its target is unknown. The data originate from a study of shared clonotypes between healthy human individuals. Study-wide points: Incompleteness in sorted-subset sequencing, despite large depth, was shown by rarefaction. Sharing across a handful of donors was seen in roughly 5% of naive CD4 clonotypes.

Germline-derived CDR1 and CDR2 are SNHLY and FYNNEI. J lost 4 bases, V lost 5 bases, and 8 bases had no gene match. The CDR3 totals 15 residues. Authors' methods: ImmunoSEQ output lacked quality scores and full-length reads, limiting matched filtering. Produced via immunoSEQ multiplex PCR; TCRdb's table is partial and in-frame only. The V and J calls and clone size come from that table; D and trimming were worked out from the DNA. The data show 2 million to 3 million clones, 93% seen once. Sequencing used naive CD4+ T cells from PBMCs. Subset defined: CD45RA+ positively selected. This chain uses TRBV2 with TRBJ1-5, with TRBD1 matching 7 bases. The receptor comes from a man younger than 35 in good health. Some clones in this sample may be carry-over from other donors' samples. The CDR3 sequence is CASSSTGVWNQPQHF. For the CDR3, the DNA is TGTGCCAGCAGTTCAACAGGGGTCTGGAATCAGCCCCAGCATTTT.